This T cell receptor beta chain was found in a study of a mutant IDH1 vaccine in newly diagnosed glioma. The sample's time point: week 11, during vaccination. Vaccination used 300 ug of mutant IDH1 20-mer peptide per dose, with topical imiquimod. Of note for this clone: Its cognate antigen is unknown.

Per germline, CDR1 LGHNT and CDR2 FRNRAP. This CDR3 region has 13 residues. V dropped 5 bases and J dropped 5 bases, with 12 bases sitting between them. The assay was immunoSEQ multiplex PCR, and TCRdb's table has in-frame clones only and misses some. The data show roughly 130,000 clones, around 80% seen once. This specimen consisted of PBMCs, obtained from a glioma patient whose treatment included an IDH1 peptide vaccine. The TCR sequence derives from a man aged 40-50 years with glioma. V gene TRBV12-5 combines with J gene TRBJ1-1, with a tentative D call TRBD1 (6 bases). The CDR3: CASGLQGRTEAFF. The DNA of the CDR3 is TGTGCTAGTGGTCTACAGGGTCGGACTGAAGCTTTCTTT.